This entry lists 14 T cell receptor beta chains sequenced from one sample in a study of neurological immune-mediated disorders. TCRdb re-called the 5' RACE reads through MiXCR, storing one row per CDR3 protein. The sample includes roughly 49,000 distinct CDR3 sequences, roughly 13% of them seen just once. Indicated time point: longitudinal time-point 2. The material sequenced was PBMCs. These receptors originate from a male donor with HTLV-1-associated myelopathy (HAM/TSP).

This clonotype came up many times. The chain joins TRBV4-3 to TRBJ2-2, with TRBD1 as a possible D gene (6 bases). Germline CDR1 is LGHNA and CDR2 is YSLEER. V was cut by 3 bases and J by 0 bases, with 14 bases left in between. The CDR3 loop spans 17 amino acids. The chain's CDR3 is CASSHHGDKANTGELFF. The DNA of the CDR3 is TGCGCCAGCAGCCACCATGGGGACAAGGCGAACACCGGGGAGCTGTTTTTT.

This clonotype was detected many times. V usage is TRBV5-1 and J usage is TRBJ2-6; 10 bases line up with TRBD1. Germline loops: CDR1 SGHRS, CDR2 YFSETQ. Germline trimming cut 0 bases from V and 2 bases from J; bases unmatched to any gene: 11. The CDR3 has 20 residues. CDR3 sequence reads: CASSLAPGDRGSPGANVLTF. DNA for the CDR3: TGCGCCAGCAGCTTGGCCCCGGGGGACAGGGGTAGCCCTGGGGCCAACGTCCTGACTTTC.

This clonotype has ten or more counts. J is TRBJ2-5 and V is TRBV7-2; TRBD2 agrees at 9 bases. With 4 bases clipped from V and 5 bases from J, the junction kept 8 bases outside the gene matches. The CDR3 is made up of 15 amino acids. Germline CDR1 SGHTA, CDR2 FQGNSA. CDR3 loop: CASSSNSGGGETQYF. The DNA of the CDR3 is TGTGCCAGCAGCTCTAATAGCGGGGGCGGGGAGACCCAGTACTTC.

The table lists this clonotype with many counts. This chain uses TRBV13 with TRBJ1-1; TRBD1 is a possible D gene (5 bases). The CDR3 covers 12 residues. Trimming stripped 5 bases from V and 7 bases from J, with 11 bases between. CDR1 is PRHDT and CDR2 is FYEKMQ in the germline V gene (reference sequence). CDR3 in DNA: TGTGCCAGCAGCGCCGGGACCTTTGAAGCTTTCTTT. Translated, it gives CASSAGTFEAFF.

The sample holds many counts of this clonotype. This chain links TRBV7-9 with TRBJ2-7; no firm D call. The ends were cut back, 1 base at V and 2 bases at J, with 9 bases in the middle. CDR3 size: 14 residues. The V gene's germline CDR1 is SEHNR and CDR2 FQNEAQ (reference sequence). This chain's CDR3 is CASSLERAPYEQYF. The CDR3 DNA is TGTGCCAGCAGCTTAGAACGGGCCCCCTACGAGCAGTACTTC.

This clonotype was picked up many times. J is TRBJ2-7 and V is TRBV5-1; 9 bases map to TRBD1. Germline CDR1 reads SGHRS; CDR2 reads YFSETQ. This CDR3 region has 15 residues. With V trimmed by 3 bases and J by 6 bases, 10 bases remained unmatched. The CDR3 DNA reads TGCGCCAGCAGCTCCAATCCGGGACAGGGCTCCGAGCAGTACTTC. It codes for CASSSNPGQGSEQYF.

This clonotype has ten or more counts. The rearrangement links TRBV7-8 to TRBJ2-7, with TRBD2 identical over 8 bases. Looked up from germline, CDR1 is SGHVS and CDR2 is FQNEAQ. This CDR3 has 15 amino acids. V lost 2 bases to trimming and J lost 2 bases; unmatched junction nucleotides: 5. The DNA for the CDR3 is TGTGCCAGCAGCTTAACCGGGAGGGGAGCCTACGAGCAGTACTTC. Its translation: CASSLTGRGAYEQYF.

This clonotype turned up a few times. This chain links TRBV20-1 with TRBJ2-7; unclear D gene. V lost 4 bases and J lost 0, with 13 bases in between. The CDR3 sequence is 14 residues long. CDR1 is DFQATT, CDR2 SNEGSKA, per germline (reference sequence). The CDR3 coding sequence is TGCAGTGCTATACACTGGGAACACTCCTACGAGCAGTACTTC. This encodes CSAIHWEHSYEQYF.

This clonotype was seen at least ten times. The chain recombines TRBV20-1 with TRBJ1-4; D unresolved. CDR1 and CDR2 (germline): DFQATT, SNEGSKA (reference sequence). This CDR3 region has 11 residues. V dropped 3 bases and J dropped 4 bases, with 3 bases sitting between them. The CDR3 here is CSASDNEKLFF. CDR3 bases: TGCAGTGCTAGTGATAATGAAAAACTGTTTTTT.

This clonotype was recorded many times. This rearrangement joins TRBV28 to TRBJ1-2, with TRBD1 matching over 10 bases. Trimming removed 2 bases from V and 7 bases from J; junction bases left unmatched: 1. CDR1 and CDR2 (germline): MDHEN, SYDVKM. The CDR3 loop spans 13 amino acids. The CDR3 DNA reads as TGTGCCAGCAGTTTAGGGGACAGGGGTGGCTACACCTTC. Translating gives CASSLGDRGGYTF.

Ten or more counts support this clonotype. The chain carries TRBV7-2 and TRBJ2-5; D possibly corresponds to TRBD1 (6 bases). V lost 6 bases to trimming and J lost 1 base, with 9 bases between them. CDR1 and CDR2 (germline): SGHTA, FQGNSA. The CDR3 covers 13 residues. The CDR3: CASRTGFQETQYF. The CDR3 DNA reads as TGTGCCAGCAGAACAGGGTTCCAAGAGACCCAGTACTTC.

This clonotype was found many times. The genes are TRBV27 and TRBJ1-2, with D perhaps matching TRBD1 (5 bases). Trimming took off 2 bases at V and 4 bases at J, with 11 bases between the two ends. The CDR3 runs to 14 residues. CDR1 is MNHEY, CDR2 SMNVEV, per germline (reference sequence). CDR3 sequence: CASSLRAGVYGYTF. The CDR3, as DNA: TGTGCCAGCAGTTTACGGGCGGGGGTCTATGGCTACACCTTC.

This clonotype was observed many times. This chain uses TRBV4-3 with TRBJ2-3; no clear D. Germline CDR1 is LGHNA and CDR2 is YSLEER. V shed 4 bases and J shed 4 bases, with 9 bases lying between them. The CDR3 covers 13 residues. In DNA form, the CDR3 reads TGCGCCAGCAGCCTTCTGACCGCAGATACGCAGTATTTT. As protein: CASSLLTADTQYF.

This clonotype was counted many times. This chain links TRBV11-2 with TRBJ2-5; D might be TRBD1 or TRBD2, each matching 5 bases. The CDR3 spans 14 residues. Germline V gene data show CDR1 as SGHAT and CDR2 as FQNNGV. V lost 3 bases and J 2 bases, leaving 10 bases between the germline ends. The CDR3 sequence: CASSFGAIQETQYF. CDR3 DNA: TGTGCCAGCAGCTTCGGGGCCATACAAGAGACCCAGTACTTC.